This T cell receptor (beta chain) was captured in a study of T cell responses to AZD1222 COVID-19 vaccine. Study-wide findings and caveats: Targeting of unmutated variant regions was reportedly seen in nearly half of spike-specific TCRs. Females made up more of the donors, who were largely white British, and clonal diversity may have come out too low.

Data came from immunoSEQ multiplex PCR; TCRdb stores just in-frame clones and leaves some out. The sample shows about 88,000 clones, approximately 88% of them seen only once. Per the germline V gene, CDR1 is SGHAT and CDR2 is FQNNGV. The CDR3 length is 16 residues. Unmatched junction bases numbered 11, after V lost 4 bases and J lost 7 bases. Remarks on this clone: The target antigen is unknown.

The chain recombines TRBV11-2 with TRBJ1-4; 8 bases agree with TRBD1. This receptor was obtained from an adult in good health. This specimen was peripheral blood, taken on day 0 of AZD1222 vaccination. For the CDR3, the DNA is TGTGCCAGCAGCTCTGCGGACAGGGTTGATGGTGAAAAACTGTTTTTT. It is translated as CASSSADRVDGEKLFF.